The TCR beta chain described here comes from a study of vaccination and CD4 T cells after COVID-19. Looking at the study overall: Post-vaccination sampling time points for a few convalescent patients were day 14 and days 161 to 241. Broader study findings: Post-vaccination, and not before, a median roughly 86% of reactive clones appeared in convalescent patients.

The CDR3 contains 15 residues. V dropped 0 bases and J dropped 0 bases, with 11 bases sitting between them. Germline V gene lookup returns CDR1 DFQATT and CDR2 SNEGSKA (reference sequence). The sample's time point: late sampling 161 to 241 days after vaccination in a few convalescent patients. This sample's treatment: roughly 10-day PBMC culture with coronavirus spike peptide pools or control peptides (ViraFEST assay). Comments on this clonotype: Its antigen remains unknown.

The Oncomine TCR Beta short-read assay was what sequenced the DNA obtained from cultured CD4+ T cells. MiXCR was run by TCRdb on the PCR reads, yielding one entry per CDR3 protein. The sample gives 20,000 to 25,000 distinct CDR3 sequences, under 40% of which show up once; roughly 8.6% is in the top ten. The rearrangement uses TRBV20-1 and TRBJ2-5; D possibly uses TRBD1 or TRBD2 (5 bases each). Here the sequenced sample was CD4+ T cells from blood, cultured in vitro, taken about 7 months after SARS-CoV-2 vaccination. The clonotype originates from a human donor who had recovered from COVID-19. In DNA, the CDR3 is TGCAGTGCTAGAGACGTTGGGGGATACCAAGAGACCCAGTACTTC. Residues: CSARDVGGYQETQYF.